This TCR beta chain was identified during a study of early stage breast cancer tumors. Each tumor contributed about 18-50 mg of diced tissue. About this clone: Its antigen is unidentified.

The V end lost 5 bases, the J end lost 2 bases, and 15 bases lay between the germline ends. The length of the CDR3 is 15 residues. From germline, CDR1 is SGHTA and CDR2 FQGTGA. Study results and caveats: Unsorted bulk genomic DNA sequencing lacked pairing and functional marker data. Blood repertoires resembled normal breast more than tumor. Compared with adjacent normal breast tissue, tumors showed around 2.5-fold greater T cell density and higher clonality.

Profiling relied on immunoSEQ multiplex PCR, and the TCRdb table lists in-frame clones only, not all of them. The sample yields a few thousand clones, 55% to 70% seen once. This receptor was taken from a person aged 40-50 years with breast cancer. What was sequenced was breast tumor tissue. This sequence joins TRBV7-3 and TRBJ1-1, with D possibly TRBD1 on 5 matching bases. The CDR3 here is CASSQGGFGNTEAFF. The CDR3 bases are TGTGCCAGCAGCCAGGGAGGGTTTGGTAACACTGAAGCTTTCTTT.